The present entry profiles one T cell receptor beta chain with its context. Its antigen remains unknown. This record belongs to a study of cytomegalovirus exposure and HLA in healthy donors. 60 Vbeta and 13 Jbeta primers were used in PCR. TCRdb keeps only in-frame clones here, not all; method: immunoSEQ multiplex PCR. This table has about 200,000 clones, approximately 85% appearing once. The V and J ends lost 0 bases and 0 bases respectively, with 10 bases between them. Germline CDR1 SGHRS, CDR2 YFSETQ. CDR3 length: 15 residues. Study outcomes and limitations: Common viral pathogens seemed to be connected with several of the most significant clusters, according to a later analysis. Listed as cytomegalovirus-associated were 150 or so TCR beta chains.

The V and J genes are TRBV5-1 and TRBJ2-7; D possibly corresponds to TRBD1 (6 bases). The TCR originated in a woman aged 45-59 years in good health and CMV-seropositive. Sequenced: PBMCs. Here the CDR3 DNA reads TGCGCCAGCAGCTTGGGGACAGTGAGCTCCTACGAGCAGTACTTC. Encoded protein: CASSLGTVSSYEQYF.